What follows is one T cell receptor (beta chain) and its context. No antigen is known for it. These data are taken from a study of radiotherapy plus CTLA-4 blockade in lung cancer. Study overall: Disease control reached 30% to 35%, with objective responses in approximately 17%. Whole-study results and caveats: In blood, TCR clones derived from the tumor expanded after radiotherapy plus ipilimumab. Dynamics of early blood T cell clones, together with interferon-beta, were reportedly the best predictors of response.

Data came from immunoSEQ multiplex PCR; TCRdb stores just in-frame clones and leaves some out. The table records about 86,000 clones, around 83% of them present only once. Germline-derived CDR1 and CDR2 are SGHNT and YYREEE (reference sequence). There are 15 residues in the CDR3. Trimming stripped 4 bases from V and 8 bases from J, with 19 bases between. The sequence derives from a human donor with non-small cell lung cancer who had stable disease on radiotherapy plus ipilimumab. The source material was peripheral blood, sampled from a patient treated with radiotherapy plus ipilimumab. The chain employs TRBV5-4 and TRBJ2-1; possible D gene TRBD2, 5 bases. CDR3 in amino acids: CASSREGLEAHEQFF. CDR3 bases: TGTGCCAGCAGCCGGGAAGGCCTCGAAGCGCATGAGCAGTTCTTC.